This T cell receptor (beta chain) was captured by sequencing in a study of blood T cells in healthy people across ages. A second roughly 6 to 12 cycle PCR used barcoded and J-beta primers. The template-switch adaptor was a 5' adaptor with 12 random nucleotides. It tagged each cDNA molecule. One entry per CDR3 protein, called by TCRdb with MiXCR from the 5' RACE reads. The table has about 590,000 distinct CDR3 sequences, roughly 30% seen once. Trimming shortened V by 1 base and J by 9 bases, and 14 bases separated the two germline ends. CDR3 size: 14 residues. Germline assignment: CDR1 SGHTA and CDR2 FQGNSA. This clonotype has at least ten counts. As yet, its antigen is unknown. Findings and caveats of the study: Older age coincided with a roughly linear decline in TCR beta diversity per million T cells. Among long-lived donors, naive CD4+ cells were more numerous and diversity higher than in aged donors.

Sequencing input: blood. The rearrangement joins TRBV7-2 to TRBJ2-3; D tentatively reads TRBD1 or TRBD2 (6 bases each). The source of this sequence is an elderly woman in good health. CDR3 coding DNA: TGTGCCAGCAGCTTAGGCGGGGACATAGACACGCAGTATTTT. Amino acids: CASSLGGDIDTQYF.